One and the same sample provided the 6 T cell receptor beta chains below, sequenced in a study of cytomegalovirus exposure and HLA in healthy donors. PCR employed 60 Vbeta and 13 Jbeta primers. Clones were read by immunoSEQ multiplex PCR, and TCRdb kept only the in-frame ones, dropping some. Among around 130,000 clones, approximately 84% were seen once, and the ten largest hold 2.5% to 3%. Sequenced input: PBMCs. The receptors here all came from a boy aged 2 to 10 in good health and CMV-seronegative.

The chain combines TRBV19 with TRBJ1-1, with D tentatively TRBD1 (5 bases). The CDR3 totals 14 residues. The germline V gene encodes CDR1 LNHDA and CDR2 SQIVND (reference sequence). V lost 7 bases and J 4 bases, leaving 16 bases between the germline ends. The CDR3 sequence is CASTRGVGGTEAFF. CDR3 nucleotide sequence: TGTGCCAGTACCCGTGGGGTGGGGGGCACTGAAGCTTTCTTT.

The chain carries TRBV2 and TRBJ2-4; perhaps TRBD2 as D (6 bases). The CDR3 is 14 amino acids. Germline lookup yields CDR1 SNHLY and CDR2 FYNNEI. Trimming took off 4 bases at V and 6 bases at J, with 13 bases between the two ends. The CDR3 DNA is TGTGCCAGCAGTGTGCAGGGAGGACCAAACATTCAGTACTTC. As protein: CASSVQGGPNIQYF.

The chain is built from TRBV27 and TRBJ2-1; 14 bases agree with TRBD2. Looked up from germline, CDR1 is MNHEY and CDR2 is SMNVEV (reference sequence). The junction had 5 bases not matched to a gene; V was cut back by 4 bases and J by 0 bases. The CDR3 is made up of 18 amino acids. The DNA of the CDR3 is TGTGCCAGCAGTTCCACCGGACTAGCGGGGGGCTCCTACAATGAGCAGTTCTTC. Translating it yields CASSSTGLAGGSYNEQFF.

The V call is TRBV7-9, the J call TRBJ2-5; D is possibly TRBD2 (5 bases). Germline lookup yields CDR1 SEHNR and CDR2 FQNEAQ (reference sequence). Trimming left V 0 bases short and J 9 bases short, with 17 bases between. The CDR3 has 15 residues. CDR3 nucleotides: TGTGCCAGCAGCTTAGCAATTGGACTGCTCGAGGCCCAGTACTTC. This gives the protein CASSLAIGLLEAQYF. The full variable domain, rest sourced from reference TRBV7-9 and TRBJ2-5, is DTGVSQNPRHKITKRGQNVTFRCDPISEHNRLYWYRQTLGQGPEFLTYFQNEAQLEKSRLLSDRFSAERPKGSFSTLEIQRTEQGDSAMYLCASSLAIGLLEAQYFGPGTRLLVL.

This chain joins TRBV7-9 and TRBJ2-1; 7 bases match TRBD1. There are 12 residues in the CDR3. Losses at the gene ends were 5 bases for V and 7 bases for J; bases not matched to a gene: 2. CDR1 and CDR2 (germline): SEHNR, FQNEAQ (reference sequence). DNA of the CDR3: TGTGCCAGCAGCCTGACAGGGAATGAGCAGTTCTTC. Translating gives CASSLTGNEQFF.

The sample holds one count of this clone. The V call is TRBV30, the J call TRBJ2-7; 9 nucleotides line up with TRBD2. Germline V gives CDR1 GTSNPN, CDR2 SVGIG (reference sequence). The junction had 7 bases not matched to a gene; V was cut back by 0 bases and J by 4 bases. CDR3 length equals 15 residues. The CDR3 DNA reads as TGTGCCTGGAGTGTAATGGCTAGCGGGGTGTACGAGCAGTACTTC. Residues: CAWSVMASGVYEQYF.